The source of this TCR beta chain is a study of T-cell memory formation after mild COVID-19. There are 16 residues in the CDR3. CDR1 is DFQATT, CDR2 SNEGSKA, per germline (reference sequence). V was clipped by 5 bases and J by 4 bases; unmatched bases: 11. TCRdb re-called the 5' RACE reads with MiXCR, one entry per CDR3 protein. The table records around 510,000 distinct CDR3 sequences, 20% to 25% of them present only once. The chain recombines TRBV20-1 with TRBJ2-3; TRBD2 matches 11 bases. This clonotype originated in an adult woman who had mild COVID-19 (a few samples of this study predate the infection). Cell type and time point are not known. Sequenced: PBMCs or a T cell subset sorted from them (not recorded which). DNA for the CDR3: TGCAGTGCTGGGGGGACTAGCGGCAACCGTGCAGATACGCAGTATTTT. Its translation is CSAGGTSGNRADTQYF.